The 20 T cell receptor beta chains given below trace back to one sample, sequenced in a study of CD8 T cells in Susac syndrome. RNA totalling about 0.5 to 1 ug underwent reverse transcription with random hexamers. MiXCR, applied by TCRdb to the immunoSEQ multiplex PCR reads, yields one record per CDR3 protein. Of some 150,000 distinct CDR3 sequences listed, 95% were seen once; the top ten hold roughly 0.16%. Sequencing was performed on CD8+ T cells from PBMCs. The receptor set was obtained from a human donor with multiple sclerosis.

This clonotype was seen only once. V usage is TRBV30 and J usage is TRBJ2-3, with D unclear. The CDR3 length is 13 residues. Trimming took off 0 bases at V and 2 bases at J, with 6 bases between the two ends. Germline CDR1 reads GTSNPN; CDR2 reads SVGIG (reference sequence). The DNA for the CDR3 is TGTGCCTGGAGTGTACTGGTCACAGATACGCAGTATTTT. It specifies CAWSVLVTDTQYF.

The chain uses TRBV4-2 and TRBJ2-5; 7 nucleotides line up with TRBD1. This CDR3 is built from 17 residues. Losses at the gene ends were 4 bases for V and 5 bases for J; bases not matched to a gene: 16. Germline CDR1 LGHNA, CDR2 YNFKEQ. Here the CDR3 reads CASSLQERGGLGETQYF. The CDR3 DNA sequence: TGTGCCAGCAGCCTTCAGGAGCGAGGGGGCTTGGGTGAGACCCAGTACTTC.

This clonotype occurred once. The chain combines TRBV15 with TRBJ2-7, with D uncertain. Trimming pared 4 bases from V and 0 bases from J, leaving 16 bases between. Germline values: CDR1 LNHNV, CDR2 YYDKDF (reference sequence). The CDR3 is 16 amino acids. The CDR3, as DNA: TGTGCCACCAGCACCCTCCTGGGTGCCTACTCCTACGAGCAGTACTTC. As protein: CATSTLLGAYSYEQYF.

The chain uses TRBV20-1 and TRBJ2-5; D remains ambiguous. This CDR3 spans 14 amino acids. V gave up 0 bases and J gave up 7 bases, with 15 bases separating them. CDR1 is DFQATT and CDR2 is SNEGSKA in the germline V gene (reference sequence). CDR3 sequence (DNA): TGCAGTGCTAGAGATCCCGACCACAGTTGGACCCAGTACTTC. This gives the protein CSARDPDHSWTQYF.

V gene TRBV4-2 combines with J gene TRBJ2-4, with no clear D. The CDR3 runs to 16 residues. The germline CDR1 and CDR2 sequences are LGHNA and YNFKEQ. V lost 4 bases and J lost 7, with 20 bases in between. Here the CDR3 DNA reads TGTGCCAGCAGCCTGAACGACGAAACAAGCAGGAACATTCAGTACTTC. Protein product: CASSLNDETSRNIQYF.

The chain recombines TRBV20-1 with TRBJ2-7; D possibly corresponds to TRBD1 (5 bases). The V end was cut by 3 bases, the J end by 4 bases, with 16 bases between. CDR3 length: 14 residues. Per germline, CDR1 DFQATT and CDR2 SNEGSKA (reference sequence). The CDR3 reads CSARLGPLGYEQYF. CDR3 coding DNA: TGCAGTGCTAGGCTGGGGCCCCTAGGATACGAGCAGTACTTC.

V and J are TRBV18 and TRBJ2-1; D is perhaps TRBD1 (5 bases). Germline-derived CDR1 and CDR2 are KGHSH and LQKENI. The CDR3 spans 16 residues. The ends were cut back, 4 bases at V and 0 bases at J, with 13 bases in the middle. DNA for the CDR3: TGTGCCAGCTCACTAGGGGCGCCCAGCTCCTACAATGAGCAGTTCTTC. This sequence encodes CASSLGAPSSYNEQFF.

The chain has TRBV2 and TRBJ1-1, with D uncertain. CDR1 SNHLY and CDR2 FYNNEI come from the germline V gene. The CDR3 loop spans 15 amino acids. The V and J ends lost 5 bases and 5 bases respectively, with 18 bases between them. CDR3 sequence (DNA): TGTGCCAGCAGTAACAAAGGGTTGACTGGGACTGAAGCTTTCTTT. Amino acid sequence: CASSNKGLTGTEAFF.

The chain employs TRBV12-3 or TRBV12-4 and TRBJ2-2; the D is unclear. Trimming took 7 bases from V and 3 from J, leaving 6 bases between them. The CDR3 is made up of 12 amino acids. CDR3 DNA sequence: TGTGCCAGCACCCCAGACACCGGGGAGCTGTTTTTT. This gives the protein CASTPDTGELFF.

This chain joins TRBV13 and TRBJ2-6; 10 bases map to TRBD1. V shed 4 bases and J 0 bases; nucleotides not matched to a gene: 3. CDR1 and CDR2 (germline): PRHDT, FYEKMQ (reference sequence). The CDR3 loop spans 17 amino acids. The CDR3 loop is CASSWDRGLSGANVLTF. The CDR3 nucleotides are TGTGCCAGCAGCTGGGACAGGGGCCTCTCTGGGGCCAACGTCCTGACTTTC.

The gene calls are TRBV12-3 or TRBV12-4 and TRBJ2-3; D is uncertain. The CDR3 is 14 amino acids. Deletions cut 3 bases from V and 2 bases from J, with 9 bases between. The CDR3 coding sequence is TGTGCCAGCAGTTTTGGCGGAGCCACAGATACGCAGTATTTT. Its translation is CASSFGGATDTQYF.

The chain is built from TRBV13 and TRBJ2-1; D might be TRBD1 or TRBD2, each matching 7 bases. Trimming removed 5 bases at V and 0 bases at J, with 14 bases between. Germline V CDR1 and CDR2: PRHDT, FYEKMQ (reference sequence). The length of the CDR3 is 16 residues. The CDR3 reads CASSPKRDSSYNEQFF. The CDR3, as DNA: TGTGCCAGCAGCCCGAAGCGGGACAGCTCCTACAATGAGCAGTTCTTC.

The J gene is TRBJ1-6, the V gene TRBV13, with D unresolved. V lost 5 bases and J lost 9, with 8 bases in between. Germline V gene data show CDR1 as PRHDT and CDR2 as FYEKMQ (reference sequence). The CDR3 extends over 12 amino acids. The CDR3 reads CASSPLTSPLHF. The CDR3 DNA is TGTGCCAGCAGCCCTCTAACTTCACCCCTCCACTTT. Full variable domain (missing parts from reference TRBV13 and TRBJ1-6): AAGVIQSPRHLIKEKRETATLKCYPIPRHDTVYWYQQGPGQDPQFLISFYEKMQSDKGSIPDRFSAQQFSDYHSELNMSSLELGDSALYFCASSPLTSPLHFGNGTRLTVT.

This clonotype was seen just once. The chain combines TRBV29-1 with TRBJ1-1; tentative D call: TRBD1 (5 bases). Between the trimmed V and J ends, which lost 0 bases and 0 bases, there was a span of 11 bases. Germline V lookup: CDR1 SQVTM, CDR2 ANQGSEA. This CDR3 is 15 amino acids long. The CDR3 spells CSVEEHSGMNTEAFF. CDR3 coding DNA: TGCAGCGTTGAAGAACACTCAGGGATGAACACTGAAGCTTTCTTT.

The V gene is TRBV30, the J gene TRBJ2-3; 7 bases are a match to TRBD2. The V gene end was trimmed by 0 bases and the J gene end by 3 bases; junction bases not matched to a gene: 9. Germline CDR1 GTSNPN, CDR2 SVGIG (reference sequence). CDR3 length equals 16 residues. CDR3 sequence: CAWSVSQRGVTDTQYF. For the CDR3, the DNA is TGTGCCTGGAGTGTATCCCAGCGGGGAGTTACAGATACGCAGTATTTT.

The rearrangement uses TRBV7-3 and TRBJ1-1, with D possibly being TRBD1 (6 bases). Germline CDR1 reads SGHTA; CDR2 reads FQGTGA. The CDR3 length is 14 residues. Trimming took off 5 bases at V and 6 bases at J, with 16 bases between the two ends. The CDR3 sequence: CASSLGTRDAEAFF. CDR3 in DNA: TGTGCCAGCAGCCTGGGGACAAGGGACGCTGAAGCTTTCTTT.

This chain uses TRBV7-9 with TRBJ1-6; no reliable D call. With 2 bases removed from V and 6 bases from J, the gap between germline ends came to 14 bases. The germline CDR1 and CDR2 sequences are SEHNR and FQNEAQ (reference sequence). This CDR3 is 16 amino acids long. The CDR3 loop reads CASSLLLRETNSPLHF. As DNA, the CDR3 is TGTGCCAGCAGCTTACTGCTACGGGAAACTAATTCACCCCTCCACTTT.

The J gene is TRBJ2-1, the V gene TRBV14; TRBD1 matches 7 bases. V lost 6 bases, J lost 4 bases, and 9 bases stayed unmatched. Germline loops: CDR1 SGHDN, CDR2 FVKESK. CDR3 length: 15 amino acids. The CDR3 is CASSLGDSTYNEQFF. For the CDR3, the DNA is TGTGCCAGCAGTCTAGGGGACAGCACTTACAATGAGCAGTTCTTC. Full variable domain (missing parts from reference TRBV14 and TRBJ2-1): EAGVTQFPSHSVIEKGQTVTLRCDPISGHDNLYWYRRVMGKEIKFLLHFVKESKQDESGMPNNRFLAERTGGTYSTLKVQPAELEDSGVYFCASSLGDSTYNEQFFGPGTRLTVL.

The V call is TRBV30, the J call TRBJ2-2; D is unclear. This CDR3 region has 11 residues. Trimming cost V 0 bases and J 7 bases, with 3 bases left between them. Germline values: CDR1 GTSNPN, CDR2 SVGIG (reference sequence). This CDR3 reads CAWSVGGELFF. In DNA, the CDR3 is TGTGCCTGGAGTGTGGGCGGGGAGCTGTTTTTT.

In this sample, this clonotype turned up once. The chain has TRBV30 and TRBJ1-5; TRBD1 is a possible D gene (6 bases). CDR3 size: 11 residues. Germline V CDR1 and CDR2: GTSNPN, SVGIG (reference sequence). V gave up 0 bases and J gave up 9 bases, with 6 bases separating them. In DNA form, the CDR3 reads TGTGCCTGGAGTGTACAGGGGCCCCAGCATTTT. This encodes CAWSVQGPQHF.